The 30 T cell receptor beta chains given below trace back to one sample, sequenced in a study of cytomegalovirus exposure and HLA in healthy donors. Assay: immunoSEQ multiplex PCR; the TCRdb copy retains only in-frame clones and omits some. In the table there are some 340,000 clones, 87% of which are singletons. The sequenced material came from PBMCs. These receptors were collected from a woman aged 25 to 39 in good health and CMV-seropositive.

V and J are TRBV29-1 and TRBJ2-5; TRBD2 is a possible D gene (5 bases). Germline V gene lookup returns CDR1 SQVTM and CDR2 ANQGSEA. The CDR3 spans 12 residues. Deletions cut 3 bases from V and 4 bases from J, with 9 bases between. CDR3 sequence: CSVDPGSETQYF. In DNA form, the CDR3 reads TGCAGCGTTGATCCGGGGTCAGAGACCCAGTACTTC.

The chain is built from TRBV7-6 and TRBJ2-2, with D possibly matching TRBD1 (6 bases). The germline gives CDR1 SGHVS, CDR2 FNYEAQ. The CDR3 has 15 residues. Trimming took 2 bases from V and 4 from J, leaving 11 bases between them. Here the CDR3 reads CASSLRGRGTGELFF. The CDR3 coding sequence is TGTGCCAGCAGCTTAAGGGGGAGAGGCACCGGGGAGCTGTTTTTT.

This chain's CDR3 is CASPRTGVGTDTQYF. The CDR3 coding sequence is TGTGCCAGTCCTCGGACAGGTGTAGGCACAGATACGCAGTATTTT. This chain connects TRBV6-1 to TRBJ2-3, with TRBD1 matching 7 bases. V lost 9 bases and J lost 1; bases outside the gene matches: 10. The CDR3 totals 15 residues. CDR1 and CDR2 (germline): MNHNS, SASEGT.

This chain links TRBV30 with TRBJ2-7; weak D call: TRBD1 (5 bases). This CDR3 has 13 residues. Germline V gene sequence: CDR1 GTSNPN, CDR2 SVGIG (reference sequence). Deletions cut 4 bases from V and 5 bases from J, with 15 bases between. The CDR3 DNA sequence: TGTGCCTGGAAGCAGGGCGTAGTCGACGAGCAGTACTTC. This codes for CAWKQGVVDEQYF. Full variable domain (remainder filled in from reference TRBV30 and TRBJ2-7): SQTIHQWPATLVQPVGSPLSLECTVEGTSNPNLYWYRQAAGRGLQLLFYSVGIGQISSEVPQNLSASRPQDRQFILSSKKLLLSDSGFYLCAWKQGVVDEQYFGPGTRLTVT.

This chain uses TRBV9 with TRBJ1-2, with 8 nucleotides matching TRBD1. J gave up 7 bases and V 3 bases, and 11 bases lay outside the gene matches. Germline CDR1 and CDR2: SGDLS and YYNGEE. CDR3 length: 15 amino acids. The CDR3 loop reads CASSATQTGTGGYTF. As DNA, the CDR3 is TGTGCCAGCAGCGCTACCCAAACAGGGACAGGTGGCTACACCTTC.

This clone was recorded at least ten times. This CDR3 is CASSQGQLGTYEQYF. Written as DNA, the CDR3 is TGTGCCAGCAGCCAAGGACAGCTGGGAACCTACGAGCAGTACTTC. This chain connects TRBV14 to TRBJ2-7, with a weak D call TRBD1 (5 bases). Germline CDR1 and CDR2: SGHDN and FVKESK. The CDR3 is made up of 15 amino acids. V lost 1 base, J lost 2 bases, and 12 bases lay in between.

The chain employs TRBV29-1 and TRBJ1-3, with 7 bases fitting TRBD1. CDR1 and CDR2 from the germline V gene are SQVTM and ANQGSEA. V was clipped by 7 bases and J by 0 bases; unmatched bases: 9. The CDR3 is made up of 15 amino acids. The CDR3 DNA reads TGCAGCGCCCGGACAGGCGAGTTCTCTGGAAACACCATATATTTT. It encodes CSARTGEFSGNTIYF.

V and J are TRBV27 and TRBJ2-1; 8 nucleotides align to TRBD1. This CDR3 contains 13 residues. Per the germline V gene, CDR1 is MNHEY and CDR2 is SMNVEV (reference sequence). Trimming at V came to 5 bases and at J to 4 bases, leaving 1 base not matched to a gene. CDR3 residues: CASSRQGYNEQFF. Here the CDR3 DNA reads TGTGCCAGCAGTAGACAGGGGTACAATGAGCAGTTCTTC.

This chain uses TRBV9 with TRBJ2-3; D call uncertain. This CDR3 spans 15 amino acids. V lost 0 bases and J 2 bases, leaving 10 bases between the germline ends. Germline V gives CDR1 SGDLS, CDR2 YYNGEE. The CDR3 loop reads CASSVGNRITDTQYF. As DNA, the CDR3 is TGTGCCAGCAGCGTAGGGAATAGAATCACAGATACGCAGTATTTT. Full variable domain (remainder filled in from reference TRBV9 and TRBJ2-3): DSGVTQTPKHLITATGQRVTLRCSPRSGDLSVYWYQQSLDQGLQFLIQYYNGEERAKGNILERFSAQQFPDLHSELNLSSLELGDSALYFCASSVGNRITDTQYFGPGTRLTVL.

This clone has just a few counts. The chain uses TRBV6-5 and TRBJ2-7, with 13 bases fitting TRBD2. Trimming cost V 6 bases and J 9 bases; bases outside gene matches: 8. CDR3 size: 14 residues. Looked up from germline, CDR1 is MNHEY and CDR2 is SVGAGI. CDR3 region: CASRPPGLAGPQYF. The DNA for the CDR3 is TGTGCCAGCAGACCCCCGGGACTAGCGGGACCGCAGTACTTC.

J is TRBJ2-3 and V is TRBV6-1; D is undetermined. Looked up from germline, CDR1 is MNHNS and CDR2 is SASEGT. V lost 2 bases and J lost 2, with 11 bases in between. There are 15 residues in the CDR3. The CDR3 DNA is TGTGCCAGCAGTGAAAAATCTGGTATCACAGATACGCAGTATTTT. Protein: CASSEKSGITDTQYF.

The genes are TRBV4-2 and TRBJ2-1; D tentatively reads TRBD1 or TRBD2 (6 bases each). The germline gives CDR1 LGHNA, CDR2 YNFKEQ. This CDR3 is 15 amino acids long. The V and J ends lost 4 bases and 3 bases respectively, with 13 bases between them. The CDR3 is CASSPGAGLYNEQFF. DNA for the CDR3: TGTGCCAGCAGCCCGGGGGCCGGGCTCTACAATGAGCAGTTCTTC.

The J gene is TRBJ2-4, the V gene TRBV30, with D hard to call. Trimming removed 2 bases at V and 13 bases at J, with 21 bases between. The CDR3 consists of 14 residues. Germline V gives CDR1 GTSNPN, CDR2 SVGIG (reference sequence). The CDR3 DNA reads TGTGCCTGGAGTCCTGAAGTCCTTCGTCAGACACAGTACTTC. Its translation is CAWSPEVLRQTQYF. The whole variable domain, remainder taken from reference TRBV30 and TRBJ2-4, is SQTIHQWPATLVQPVGSPLSLECTVEGTSNPNLYWYRQAAGRGLQLLFYSVGIGQISSEVPQNLSASRPQDRQFILSSKKLLLSDSGFYLCAWSPEVLRQTQYFGAGTRLSVL.

This clone was seen only once. The V and J genes are TRBV5-6 and TRBJ1-1; no clear D. The CDR3 has 13 residues. The ends were cut back, 4 bases at V and 11 bases at J, with 18 bases in the middle. The germline V gene encodes CDR1 SGHDT and CDR2 YYEEEE. CDR3 protein: CASSVETLPEAFF. The CDR3 bases are TGTGCCAGCAGCGTCGAAACTCTGCCCGAGGCTTTCTTT.

This clone turned up a few times. The rearrangement uses TRBV5-6 and TRBJ1-6, with TRBD1 matching over 8 bases. V lost 2 bases, J lost 7 bases, and 5 bases stayed unmatched. From germline, CDR1 is SGHDT and CDR2 YYEEEE. The CDR3 has 15 residues. In nucleotides, the CDR3 is TGTGCCAGCAGCTTTTGGGACAGGCGGAATTCACCCCTCCACTTT. It yields the protein CASSFWDRRNSPLHF.

For this clone: One end of the junction does not line up with germline, which may come from a read error. The chain carries TRBV2 and TRBJ2-3, with 13 positions matching TRBD2. There are 13 residues in the CDR3. The germline V gene encodes CDR1 SNHLY and CDR2 FYNNEI. CDR3 region: CASSEGTSGGRDF. The CDR3 DNA sequence: TGTGCCAGCAGTGAAGGGACTAGCGGGGGCAGGGATTTT. Drawing the rest from reference TRBV2 and TRBJ2-3, the complete variable domain is EPEVTQTPSHQVTQMGQEVILRCVPISNHLYFYWYRQILGQKVEFLVSFYNNEISEKSEIFDDQFSVERPDGSNFTLKIRSTKLEDSAMYFCASSEGTSGGRDFGPGTRLTVL.

This chain joins TRBV18 and TRBJ1-5; D is unresolved. Trimming pared 2 bases from V and 6 bases from J, leaving 14 bases between. CDR1 and CDR2 from the germline V gene are KGHSH and LQKENI. CDR3 size: 15 residues. The DNA for the CDR3 is TGTGCCAGCTCACCAGAATCCCTAAATATTCAGCCCCAGCATTTT. Protein product: CASSPESLNIQPQHF.

This chain links TRBV6-1 with TRBJ2-7; unclear D gene. The V and J ends lost 7 bases and 5 bases respectively, with 18 bases between them. Germline CDR1 reads MNHNS; CDR2 reads SASEGT. The CDR3 is made up of 14 amino acids. This chain's CDR3 is CASTKYGFEDEQYF. CDR3 DNA: TGTGCCAGCACCAAATACGGTTTTGAGGACGAGCAGTACTTC.

The chain combines TRBV7-7 with TRBJ2-1; D is ambiguous. This CDR3 contains 15 residues. Trimming shortened V by 1 base and J by 1 base, and 8 bases separated the two germline ends. Germline CDR1 is SSHAT and CDR2 is FNYEAQ (reference sequence). The CDR3 DNA is TGTGCCAGCAGCTTAGGGGTTAGTTCCTACAATGAGCAGTTCTTC. Translating gives CASSLGVSSYNEQFF.

Comment on this clone: The sample carries other DNA sequences with the same CDR3. The chain joins TRBV2 to TRBJ2-5; D is ambiguous. Germline V lookup: CDR1 SNHLY, CDR2 FYNNEI. With 2 bases removed from V and 5 bases from J, the gap between germline ends came to 9 bases. The CDR3 is 13 amino acids. The CDR3, as DNA: TGTGCCAGCAGTGAAACCTCTCGGGAGACCCAGTACTTC. Translated: CASSETSRETQYF.

The V gene is TRBV6-1, the J gene TRBJ2-7; D remains ambiguous. Germline CDR1 MNHNS, CDR2 SASEGT. The CDR3 runs 15 residues. Trimming cost V 6 bases and J 0 bases, with 15 bases left between them. The CDR3 DNA follows: TGTGCCAGCAGGGTTAGTCGGCGTTCCTCCTACGAGCAGTACTTC. This gives the protein CASRVSRRSSYEQYF.

The chain recombines TRBV29-1 with TRBJ2-2; no reliable D call. CDR1 is SQVTM and CDR2 is ANQGSEA in the germline V gene. Trimming removed 4 bases from V and 1 base from J, with 10 bases in between. This CDR3 has 14 amino acids. This CDR3 is CSVVMPKNTGELFF. The DNA for the CDR3 is TGCAGCGTTGTCATGCCCAAGAACACCGGGGAGCTGTTTTTT.

The rearrangement links TRBV28 to TRBJ2-7, with D maybe TRBD2 (7 bases). Trimming cost V 8 bases and J 2 bases, with 10 bases left between them. The CDR3 totals 12 residues. Germline V gene sequence: CDR1 MDHEN, CDR2 SYDVKM. CDR3 bases: TGTGCCAGCGGGGGGGACACCTACGAGCAGTACTTC. Amino acid sequence: CASGGDTYEQYF. Supplemented by reference TRBV28 and TRBJ2-7, the full variable domain reads DVKVTQSSRYLVKRTGEKVFLECVQDMDHENMFWYRQDPGLGLRLIYFSYDVKMKEKGDIPEGYSVSREKKERFSLILESASTNQTSMYLCASGGDTYEQYFGPGTRLTVT.

V usage is TRBV9 and J usage is TRBJ2-3, with TRBD2 matching 12 bases. Losses at the gene ends were 4 bases for V and 5 bases for J; bases not matched to a gene: 8. This CDR3 comprises 16 residues. The V gene's germline CDR1 is SGDLS and CDR2 YYNGEE. CDR3 loop: CASSQRGGLAGDTQYF. For the CDR3, the DNA is TGTGCCAGCAGCCAACGAGGGGGACTAGCGGGAGATACGCAGTATTTT.

The chain carries TRBV18 and TRBJ2-7; D may be TRBD1 (6 bases). Trimming removed 4 bases at V and 6 bases at J, with 13 bases between. The CDR3 is 13 amino acids. CDR1 and CDR2 from the germline V gene are KGHSH and LQKENI. Written as DNA, the CDR3 is TGTGCCAGCTCACTAACAGGGAATGGCGAGCAGTACTTC. The encoded protein is CASSLTGNGEQYF. The complete variable domain, with remaining parts taken from reference TRBV18 and TRBJ2-7, reads NAGVMQNPRHLVRRRGQEARLRCSPMKGHSHVYWYRQLPEEGLKFMVYLQKENIIDESGMPKERFSAEFPKEGPSILRIQQVVRGDSAAYFCASSLTGNGEQYFGPGTRLTVT.

The rearrangement joins TRBV29-1 to TRBJ1-2; D is unclear. This CDR3 has 13 residues. Deletions cut 3 bases from V and 6 bases from J, with 14 bases between. Germline lookup yields CDR1 SQVTM and CDR2 ANQGSEA. The CDR3 DNA is TGCAGCGTTGATTCTCGAGCTGGGGATGGCTACACCTTC. It specifies CSVDSRAGDGYTF.

This chain uses TRBV6-6 with TRBJ1-4, with no clear D. Trimming stripped 5 bases from V and 7 bases from J, with 8 bases between. The CDR3 runs 12 residues. Germline V gene lookup returns CDR1 MNHNY and CDR2 SVGAGI (reference sequence). CDR3 in amino acids: CASSAQVEKLFF. CDR3 nucleotide sequence: TGTGCCAGCAGTGCCCAGGTTGAAAAACTGTTTTTT.

The chain combines TRBV29-1 with TRBJ2-2, with 12 nucleotides matching TRBD2. V gave up 7 bases and J gave up 5 bases; unmatched junction bases: 5. The V gene's germline CDR1 is SQVTM and CDR2 ANQGSEA. The length of the CDR3 is 14 residues. The CDR3 loop is CSARLAGVTGELFF. The CDR3 DNA sequence: TGCAGCGCACGACTAGCGGGGGTAACCGGGGAGCTGTTTTTT.

This rearrangement joins TRBV27 to TRBJ1-2, with TRBD1 matching 8 bases. V lost 5 bases to trimming and J lost 6 bases; unmatched junction nucleotides: 11. The CDR3 is made up of 15 amino acids. Looked up from germline, CDR1 is MNHEY and CDR2 is SMNVEV (reference sequence). CDR3 in amino acids: CASSNRRGTGNGYTF. As DNA, the CDR3 is TGTGCCAGCAGTAACAGGCGAGGGACAGGCAATGGCTACACCTTC.

This rearrangement joins TRBV19 to TRBJ1-2, with 9 bases lining up with TRBD1. Germline V CDR1 and CDR2: LNHDA, SQIVND (reference sequence). The CDR3 is 14 residues long. J was trimmed by 3 bases and V by 6 bases; bases with no gene match: 5. CDR3 sequence: CASSLQGADYGYTF. The CDR3 region has the DNA TGTGCCAGTAGCCTACAGGGGGCGGACTATGGCTACACCTTC.